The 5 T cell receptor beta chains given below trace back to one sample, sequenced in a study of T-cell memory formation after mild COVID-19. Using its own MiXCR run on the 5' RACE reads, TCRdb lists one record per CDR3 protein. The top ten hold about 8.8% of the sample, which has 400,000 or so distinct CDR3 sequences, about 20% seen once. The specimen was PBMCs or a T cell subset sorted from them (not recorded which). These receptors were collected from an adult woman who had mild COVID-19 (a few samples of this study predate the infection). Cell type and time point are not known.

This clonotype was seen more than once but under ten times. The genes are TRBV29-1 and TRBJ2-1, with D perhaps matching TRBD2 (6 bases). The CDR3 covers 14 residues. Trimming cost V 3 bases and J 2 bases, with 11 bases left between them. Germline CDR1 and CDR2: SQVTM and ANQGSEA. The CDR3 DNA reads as TGCAGCGTTGATGGGGGGAGACCCTACAATGAGCAGTTCTTC. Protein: CSVDGGRPYNEQFF.

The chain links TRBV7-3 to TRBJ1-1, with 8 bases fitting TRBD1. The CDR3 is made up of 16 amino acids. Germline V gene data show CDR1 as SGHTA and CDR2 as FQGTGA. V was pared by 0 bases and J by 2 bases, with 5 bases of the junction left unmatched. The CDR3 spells CASSLTLDRGNTEAFF. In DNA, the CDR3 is TGTGCCAGCAGCTTAACCCTAGACAGGGGCAACACTGAAGCTTTCTTT.

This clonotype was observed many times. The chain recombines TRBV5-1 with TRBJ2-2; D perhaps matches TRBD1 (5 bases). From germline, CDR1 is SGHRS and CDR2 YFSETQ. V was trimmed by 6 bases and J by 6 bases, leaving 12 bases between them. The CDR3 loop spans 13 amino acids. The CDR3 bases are TGCGCCAGCACACCAGGGTGGCCCGGGGAGCTGTTTTTT. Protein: CASTPGWPGELFF.

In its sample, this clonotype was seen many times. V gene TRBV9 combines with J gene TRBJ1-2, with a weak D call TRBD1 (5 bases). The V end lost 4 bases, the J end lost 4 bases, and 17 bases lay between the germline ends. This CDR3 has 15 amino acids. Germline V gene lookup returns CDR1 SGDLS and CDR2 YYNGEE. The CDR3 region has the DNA TGTGCCAGCAGCCCCGACAGCGCCTCCCTCTATGGCTACACCTTC. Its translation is CASSPDSASLYGYTF.

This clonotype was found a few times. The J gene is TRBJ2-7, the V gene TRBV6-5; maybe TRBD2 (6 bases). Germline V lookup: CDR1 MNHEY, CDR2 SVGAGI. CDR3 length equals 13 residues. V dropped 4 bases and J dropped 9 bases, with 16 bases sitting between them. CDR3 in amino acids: CASSSSGGRGQYF. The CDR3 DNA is TGTGCCAGCAGTTCGTCCGGAGGGCGCGGGCAGTACTTC.